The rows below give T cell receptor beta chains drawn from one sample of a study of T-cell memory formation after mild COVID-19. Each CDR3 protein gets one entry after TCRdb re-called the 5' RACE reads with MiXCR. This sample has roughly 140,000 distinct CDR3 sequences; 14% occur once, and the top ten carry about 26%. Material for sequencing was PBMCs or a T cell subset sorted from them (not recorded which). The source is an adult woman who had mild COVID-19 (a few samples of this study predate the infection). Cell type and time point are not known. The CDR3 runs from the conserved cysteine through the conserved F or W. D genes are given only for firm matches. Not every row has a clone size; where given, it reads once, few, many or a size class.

CASSQTARIDWRTGELFF	TGCGCCAGCAGCCAAACGGCCCGTATCGACTGGCGGACCGGGGAGCTGTTTTTT	TRBJ2-2	TRBV4-3	.	18	few
CASSHRGRKYEQYF	TGTGCCAGCAGCCACAGGGGGCGAAAGTACGAGCAGTACTTC	TRBJ2-7	TRBV5-6	TRBD1	14	.
CASSLTNDRNNEKLFF	TGCGCCAGCAGTCTTACAAACGACAGGAACAATGAAAAACTGTTTTTT	TRBJ1-4	TRBV10-1	.	16	.
CASSLAGHLNTGELFF	TGTGCCAGCAGCTTAGCGGGACACCTGAACACCGGGGAGCTGTTTTTT	TRBJ2-2	TRBV7-2	.	16	many
CSARDLGGTQETQYF	TGCAGTGCTAGAGATTTGGGAGGGACCCAAGAGACCCAGTACTTC	TRBJ2-5	TRBV20-1	TRBD2	15	many
CASSSTITGTGGYGYTF	TGCGCCAGCAGCTCAACCATCACCGGGACAGGGGGCTATGGCTACACCTTC	TRBJ1-2	TRBV5-1	TRBD1	17	.
CASSLGLAGGRNEQFF	TGTGCCAGCAGCCTCGGACTAGCGGGAGGAAGGAATGAGCAGTTCTTC	TRBJ2-1	TRBV7-9	TRBD2	16	.
CSVGGQGQETQYF	TGCAGCGTTGGGGGACAGGGTCAAGAGACCCAGTACTTC	TRBJ2-5	TRBV29-1	TRBD1	13	few
CASSLLAGGGNEQFF	TGTGCCAGCAGTCTGCTAGCGGGAGGTGGCAATGAGCAGTTCTTC	TRBJ2-1	TRBV6-5	TRBD2	15	few
CASSPGGVYEQYF	TGTGCCAGCAGCCCTGGGGGGGTCTACGAGCAGTACTTC	TRBJ2-7	TRBV14	TRBD2	13	many
CSARESAGEAMDTQYF	TGCAGTGCTAGAGAATCGGCGGGAGAGGCAATGGATACGCAGTATTTT	TRBJ2-3	TRBV20-1	TRBD2	16	.
CASSLGFPYEQYF	TGTGCCAGCAGCCTCGGGTTTCCCTACGAGCAGTACTTC	TRBJ2-7	TRBV6-2/TRBV6-3	.	13	few
CASRSGLSYNEQFF	TGTGCCAGCAGGTCCGGTCTGTCCTACAATGAGCAGTTCTTC	TRBJ2-1	TRBV7-9	.	14	.
CATSDPTGIENGYTF	TGTGCCACCAGTGATCCTACAGGGATCGAGAACGGCTACACCTTC	TRBJ1-2	TRBV24-1	.	15	.
CASSLLGEGTEAFF	TGTGCCAGCAGCTTGCTTGGGGAGGGGACTGAAGCTTTCTTT	TRBJ1-1	TRBV7-3	.	14	.
CASSSDLDYEQYF	TGTGCCAGCAGCTCGGACTTGGACTACGAGCAGTACTTC	TRBJ2-7	TRBV7-2	.	13	.
CASSSIQSSTDTQYF	TGTGCCAGTAGCAGTATTCAATCTAGCACAGATACGCAGTATTTT	TRBJ2-3	TRBV19	.	15	many
CATSGGAGSSYEQYF	TGTGCCACCAGCGGTGGAGCCGGCAGCTCCTACGAGCAGTACTTC	TRBJ2-7	TRBV15	.	15	.
CASSPAPGATEAFF	TGTGCCAGCAGCCCCGCCCCAGGGGCTACTGAAGCTTTCTTT	TRBJ1-1	TRBV7-2	.	14	few
CASSPTRGEQYF	TGTGCCAGCAGCCCAACACGGGGCGAGCAGTACTTC	TRBJ2-7	TRBV7-9	.	12	few
CASSPLAGDNEQFF	TGTGCCAGCAGCCCACTAGCGGGGGACAATGAGCAGTTCTTC	TRBJ2-1	TRBV3-1	TRBD2	14	few
CASSPGGMGAFF	TGTGCCAGTAGTCCGGGAGGGATGGGAGCTTTCTTT	TRBJ1-1	TRBV19	.	12	few
CASSIVGGGLETEAFF	TGTGCCAGTAGTATCGTCGGTGGAGGGTTAGAAACTGAAGCTTTCTTT	TRBJ1-1	TRBV19	.	16	few
CASSLDQGATDTQYF	TGTGCCAGCAGCTTGGATCAGGGGGCAACAGATACGCAGTATTTT	TRBJ2-3	TRBV5-6	TRBD1	15	few
CASSAGISYEQYF	TGTGCCAGCAGCGCGGGGATCTCCTACGAGCAGTACTTC	TRBJ2-7	TRBV4-2	.	13	many
CASSLGGGELFF	TGTGCCAGCAGTTTGGGTGGCGGGGAGCTGTTTTTT	TRBJ2-2	TRBV12-3/TRBV12-4	.	12	many
CASSQDIFRGQGAPEAFF	TGTGCCAGCAGCCAAGATATTTTCCGCGGGCAGGGGGCTCCTGAAGCTTTCTTT	TRBJ1-1	TRBV3-1	TRBD1	18	.
CASSQEGGSSGNTIYF	TGTGCCAGCAGCCAAGAAGGAGGCAGCTCTGGAAACACCATATATTTT	TRBJ1-3	TRBV3-1	.	16	.
CASSLTRGYEQYF	TGTGCCAGCAGCTTAACGAGAGGGTACGAGCAGTACTTC	TRBJ2-7	TRBV7-3	.	13	.
CATLTRAGSTDTQYF	TGTGCCACCCTCACACGGGCAGGAAGCACAGATACGCAGTATTTT	TRBJ2-3	TRBV2	.	15	few
CASMRFQFDEQFF	TGTGCCAGCATGAGGTTTCAGTTTGATGAGCAGTTCTTC	TRBJ2-1	TRBV7-8	.	13	few
CSANTPGAYNEQFF	TGCAGTGCGAATACCCCGGGAGCCTACAATGAGCAGTTCTTC	TRBJ2-1	TRBV20-1	.	14	.
CASSLNTGELFF	TGTGCCAGCAGCCTTAACACCGGGGAGCTGTTTTTT	TRBJ2-2	TRBV5-5	.	12	many
CASSQEGLRNTEAFF	TGCGCCAGCAGCCAAGAGGGACTAAGGAACACTGAAGCTTTCTTT	TRBJ1-1	TRBV4-1	.	15	few
CSAKFPTGDYGEQYF	TGCAGTGCTAAATTCCCTACAGGGGACTACGGCGAGCAGTACTTC	TRBJ2-7	TRBV20-1	.	15	.
CASRPGTGDYEQYF	TGTGCCAGCAGACCCGGGACAGGGGATTACGAGCAGTACTTC	TRBJ2-7	TRBV6-2/TRBV6-3	TRBD1	14	.
CASGGWDINDEQYF	TGTGCCTCCGGGGGCTGGGACATTAACGACGAGCAGTACTTC	TRBJ2-7	TRBV10-3	.	14	few
CASSQTTSGRNYEQYF	TGTGCCAGCAGCCAAACCACTAGCGGGAGAAACTACGAGCAGTACTTC	TRBJ2-7	TRBV3-1	TRBD2	16	.
CAISLGLAEGEQFF	TGTGCCATCAGCCTGGGACTAGCGGAGGGGGAGCAGTTCTTC	TRBJ2-1	TRBV10-3	TRBD2	14	.
CASSNREEETQYF	TGTGCCAGCAGTAACAGGGAGGAAGAGACCCAGTACTTC	TRBJ2-5	TRBV6-5	.	13	.
CSAPEPAVDSYNEQFF	TGCAGTGCTCCGGAGCCGGCGGTGGACTCCTACAATGAGCAGTTCTTC	TRBJ2-1	TRBV20-1	.	16	.